These T cell receptor beta chains were read from a single sample in a study of blood T cell repertoires in COVID-19. Only in-frame clones appear in the TCRdb table, and some are missing; sequencing was by immunoSEQ multiplex PCR. This sample has more than 200,000 clones; nearly 90% occur once, and the top ten carry 2% to 2.5%. Sequenced: peripheral blood. These receptors originate from a woman aged 35 to 49 who had recovered from COVID-19. Each CDR3 is given with its conserved first and last residue.

>TRBV6-5|TRBJ1-5
CASKRDNSNQPQHF
>TRBV11-1|TRBJ2-1
CASSLGTSGRFNEQFF
>TRBV7-2|TRBJ2-7
CASSSGLEGVSGQYF
>TRBV5-1|TRBJ2-7
CASSLTSGRLRDEQYF
>TRBV7-8|TRBJ2-4
CASSLPGAKNIQYF
>TRBV6-5|TRBJ2-5
CASTGLEQTQYF
>TRBV7-2|TRBJ2-3
CASSPLAGTTSGTDTQYF
>TRBV30|TRBJ1-2
CAWTGNNYGYTF
>TRBV9|TRBJ2-1
CASSVVSPPSEQFF
>TRBV19|TRBJ1-2
CASRLFGGDGDGYTF
>TRBV7-3|TRBJ2-5
CASSLYAGFGETQYF
>TRBV5-1|TRBJ2-1
CASSLVGSLYNEQFF
>TRBV5-4|TRBJ2-3
CASSLRTSGGAWIGTDTQYF
>TRBV7-2|TRBJ1-1
CASSLSRRSTEAFF
>TRBV20-1|TRBJ2-7
CSARDSYEQYF
>TRBV24-1|TRBJ2-3
CATSDFGRGLGDTQYF
>TRBV19|TRBJ1-6
CASSPFRSTTNNSPLHF
>TRBV4-3|TRBJ2-6
CASSQDLRSGANVLTF
>TRBV6-5|TRBJ1-5
CASSPGRDGNQPQHF
>TRBV25-1|TRBJ2-3
CASSVVGPTDTQYF
>TRBV5-8|TRBJ1-6
CASNLGQGVGSPLHF
>TRBV18|TRBJ2-3
CASSSAGRTDTQYF
>TRBV7-9|TRBJ1-3
CASRNRDSVGLSGNTIYF
>TRBV29-1|TRBJ2-3
CSVERVAGGNTDTQYF
>TRBV7-3|TRBJ2-2
CASSPRVSGELFF
>TRBV3-1/TRBV3-2|TRBJ2-5
CASSPSRDRVETQYF
>TRBV5-1|TRBJ2-3
CASSPGSFSDTQYF
>TRBV5-6|TRBJ2-3
CASSFWAGPDTQYF
>TRBV2|TRBJ2-3
CASRVTSGTDTQYF
>TRBV6-1|TRBJ2-2
CASSEREGLTGELFF
>TRBV10-3|TRBJ2-7
CAIRDTGSSYEQYF
>TRBV5-5|TRBJ2-5
CASSFQAGGVRETQYF
>TRBV29-1|TRBJ2-2
CSATGQGATGTGELFF
>TRBV11-3|TRBJ2-7
CASSLGFYGEQYF
>TRBV15|TRBJ2-5
CATSRDLSPPGTQYF
>TRBV6-2/TRBV6-3|TRBJ1-1
CASSYGWRAFF
>TRBV2|TRBJ1-6
CASSDQGLENSPLHF
>TRBV11-1|TRBJ1-6
CASSQTGVIDNSPLHF
>TRBV9|TRBJ2-2
CASSVDPLGAANTGELFF
>TRBV11-3|TRBJ2-7
CASSLEPSSYEQYF
>TRBV6-1|TRBJ1-1
CASSEQGSRDTEAFF
>TRBV9|TRBJ2-7
CASSVLPEDLYEQYF
>TRBV6-5|TRBJ2-1
CASGAGLLYNEQFF
>TRBV28|TRBJ2-1
CASSPDRGGIRSYNEQFF
>TRBV7-3|TRBJ1-6
CASSLKAGNSPLHF
>TRBV28|TRBJ1-2
CASSSTGSVYGYTF
>TRBV2|TRBJ1-1
CASSPGTGGGKAFF
>TRBV4-3|TRBJ1-1
CASSQEWHGGTEAFF
>TRBV30|TRBJ2-7
CAWSVRRTSGSLDEQYF
>TRBV7-2|TRBJ1-4
CASSLDRSTNEKLFF
>TRBV11-3|TRBJ2-3
CASSRGGDISADTQYF
>TRBV5-1|TRBJ2-1
CASSRDRGGSYNEQFF
>TRBV27|TRBJ1-5
CASRPAGSNQPQHF
>TRBV7-8|TRBJ1-2
CASSFPDRPNYGYTF
>TRBV9|TRBJ1-2
CVSSSIRQGGYYGYTF
>TRBV7-9|TRBJ2-1
CASSPRAGGVYNEQFF
>TRBV12-3/TRBV12-4|TRBJ2-1
CASSFFPVEQFF
>TRBV18|TRBJ2-2
CASSHDSFDTGELFF